Sequencing of this T cell receptor beta chain was carried out in a study of metastatic and nonmetastatic thyroid tumors (dated by TCRdb to 2019 to 2021). Background for the entire study: The researchers compared repertoires between peripheral blood samples and tumor or nodule tissue samples from patients with malignant or benign thyroid disease.

Ten or more counts support this clone. Which antigen it targets is not known. The input lacks base qualities; no much larger clone sits a single base away. Study-wide findings and limitations: In both blood and tumor samples, malignant tumors were reported to have significantly higher TCR beta diversity than benign nodules.

From its cysteine to its phenylalanine, the CDR3 spans 14 amino acids. Left in the record is the CDR3 DNA by itself, 42 bases read in frame from the first base. V is pared back by 7 bases and J by 8 bases, with 20 bases lying between the germline termini. CDR1 LNHDA and CDR2 SQIVND are derived from the germline V gene (reference sequence). Library generation was performed with PCR. Sequenced on an Illumina HiSeq 4000. High-throughput sequencing was used to profile the TCR beta-chain CDR3 region of every patient. The original methods were these. Drawing on CDR3 differences between clinicopathological groups, the researchers built a classifier meant to tell apart patients with distant-metastatic papillary thyroid cancer. The Shannon index was used to measure repertoire diversity, and the Morisita-Horn index was used to measure how similar tumor and blood repertoires were. TCRdb reprocessed the public reads (quality trimming at Q25 with fastp, clone calling with MiXCR) and kept in-frame beta chains. In this record, the V and J calls reflect TCRdb's handling and not the investigators' own analysis. Recorded for this sample are about 47,000 clones; around 23% of them occurred a single time. 3.4% of the sample is taken by the ten largest.

No treatment had been received by any patient before thyroid surgery. Patient clinical samples collected from the early 2010s to the late 2010s were retrospectively analysed using T-cell receptor beta sequencing. The sequence joins TRBV19 to TRBJ1-2, with the D gene not confidently named. The receptor was isolated from a male donor with papillary thyroid cancer or a benign thyroid nodule (not recorded which). Some clones in this sample may be carry-over from other donors' samples. Sequences were obtained from blood. CDR3 protein: CASNTLRGSGGYTF. The sequenced DNA is TGTGCCAGTAACACCCTGCGCGGGAGCGGCGGCTACACCTTC.